The 18 T cell receptor beta chains below were found in one sample sequenced in a study of T cells in tumors after PD-1 blockade. Assay: immunoSEQ multiplex PCR; the TCRdb copy retains only in-frame clones and omits some. The sample shows approximately 63,000 clones, around 72% of them seen only once. The source was PBMCs, collected after anti-PD-1 treatment. Receptor source: a human donor with basal cell carcinoma.

CDR3 sequence reads: CASGESSGGGETQYF. As DNA, the CDR3 is TGTGCTAGTGGTGAATCCTCAGGGGGCGGGGAGACCCAGTACTTC. The chain joins TRBV12-5 to TRBJ2-5; 8 bases map to TRBD1. Germline V lookup: CDR1 LGHNT, CDR2 FRNRAP. With V trimmed by 5 bases and J by 5 bases, 10 bases remained unmatched. The CDR3 length is 15 residues.

CDR3 DNA sequence: TGTGCCAGCAGCTTAGGTGACGGAGCCTCCGAAGCTTTCTTT. Its protein is CASSLGDGASEAFF. The rearrangement uses TRBV7-8 and TRBJ1-1, with unresolved D. Per the germline V gene, CDR1 is SGHVS and CDR2 is FQNEAQ. Trimming removed 1 base from V and 8 bases from J, with 14 bases in between. The CDR3 is 14 residues long.

The chain carries TRBV27 and TRBJ2-1, with a tentative D call TRBD1 (6 bases). Germline V CDR1 and CDR2: MNHEY, SMNVEV (reference sequence). The CDR3 totals 16 residues. Deletions cut 0 bases from V and 6 bases from J, with 15 bases between. The CDR3 DNA reads as TGTGCCAGCAGTTTATCGTCAAGGGGGTTTGGCAATGAGCAGTTCTTC. Its translation is CASSLSSRGFGNEQFF.

The chain has TRBV27 and TRBJ2-1, with D possibly TRBD2 on 6 matching bases. In germline, CDR1 is MNHEY, CDR2 SMNVEV (reference sequence). There are 16 residues in the CDR3. Trimming cost V 2 bases and J 9 bases, with 20 bases left between them. This CDR3 reads CASSLKAGGGWGEQFF. The CDR3 nucleotides read TGTGCCAGCAGTTTAAAGGCCGGGGGAGGTTGGGGTGAGCAGTTCTTC.

V is TRBV2 and J is TRBJ1-6; D unclear. V lost 10 bases and J 0 bases, leaving 13 bases between the germline ends. This CDR3 spans 15 amino acids. Germline V gives CDR1 SNHLY, CDR2 FYNNEI. This CDR3 reads CATLASFSYNSPLHF. The DNA of the CDR3 is TGTGCCACCTTGGCGTCCTTCTCCTATAATTCACCCCTCCACTTT.

Concerning this clone: The sample carries other DNA sequences with the same CDR3. CDR3 protein: CASSDNSNQPQHF. The CDR3 bases are TGTGCCAGCAGTGATAATAGCAATCAGCCCCAGCATTTT. This chain uses TRBV2 with TRBJ1-5; D is unresolved. CDR1 is SNHLY and CDR2 is FYNNEI in the germline V gene. The CDR3 totals 13 residues. Trimming stripped 3 bases from V and 0 bases from J, with 3 bases between.

This clone showed up just a few times. The V and J genes are TRBV6-5 and TRBJ2-7; 10 bases are shared with TRBD1. This CDR3 is built from 14 residues. CDR1 and CDR2 from the germline V gene are MNHEY and SVGAGI. Germline trimming cut 2 bases from V and 3 bases from J; bases unmatched to any gene: 1. The CDR3 spells CASSYRTGGYEQYF. Written as DNA, the CDR3 is TGTGCCAGCAGTTACCGGACAGGGGGCTACGAGCAGTACTTC.

The rearrangement uses TRBV2 and TRBJ2-5, with 7 bases aligning to TRBD2. The CDR3 is 15 residues long. CDR1 is SNHLY and CDR2 is FYNNEI in the germline V gene. The J segment lost 4 bases and the V segment lost 6 bases, leaving 11 bases of the junction unmatched. The CDR3 bases are TGTGCCAGCAGGGGCTTTGGGGGGGTTGGAGAGACCCAGTACTTC. It yields the protein CASRGFGGVGETQYF.

This clone has a handful of counts. This chain connects TRBV7-7 to TRBJ1-6; D may be TRBD1 (5 bases). Germline-derived CDR1 and CDR2 are SSHAT and FNYEAQ (reference sequence). The CDR3 contains 16 residues. The CDR3 is CASGGWFSSYNSPLHF. The CDR3 nucleotides read TGTGCTAGCGGGGGTTGGTTCAGCTCCTATAATTCACCCCTCCACTTT.

V usage is TRBV18 and J usage is TRBJ1-2; D gene uncertain. Germline V gene sequence: CDR1 KGHSH, CDR2 LQKENI. Trimming shortened V by 6 bases and J by 8 bases, and 16 bases separated the two germline ends. The CDR3 loop spans 13 amino acids. CDR3 in amino acids: CASSPTAREGYTF. CDR3 sequence (DNA): TGTGCCAGCTCCCCGACGGCGAGGGAGGGCTACACCTTC.

The chain carries TRBV11-3 and TRBJ2-2, with 15 bases identical to TRBD2. Germline-derived CDR1 and CDR2 are SGHNT and YENEEA. V dropped 4 bases and J dropped 6; count of bases not matched to a gene: 3. This CDR3 comprises 16 residues. The DNA for the CDR3 is TGTGCCAGCAGCTCAGGACTAGCGGGGGGGCCCGGGGAGCTGTTTTTT. This codes for CASSSGLAGGPGELFF.

The V and J genes are TRBV2 and TRBJ1-5; D might be TRBD1 (5 bases). V gave up 8 bases and J gave up 1 base, with 9 bases separating them. This CDR3 has 13 residues. CDR1 and CDR2 from the germline V gene are SNHLY and FYNNEI. The CDR3 sequence is CASGDGSNQPQHF. The DNA for the CDR3 is TGTGCCAGCGGGGACGGCAGCAATCAGCCCCAGCATTTT. The full variable domain, rest sourced from reference TRBV2 and TRBJ1-5, is EPEVTQTPSHQVTQMGQEVILRCVPISNHLYFYWYRQILGQKVEFLVSFYNNEISEKSEIFDDQFSVERPDGSNFTLKIRSTKLEDSAMYFCASGDGSNQPQHFGDGTRLSIL.

The gene calls are TRBV10-3 and TRBJ1-2; no definite D call. Germline values: CDR1 ENHRY, CDR2 SYGVKD. The CDR3 runs 13 residues. Trimming took off 8 bases at V and 0 bases at J, with 10 bases between the two ends. CDR3 loop: CAIPATPNYGYTF. The CDR3 coding sequence is TGTGCCATCCCAGCGACACCTAACTATGGCTACACCTTC.

This clone was seen a single time. V gene TRBV28 combines with J gene TRBJ2-1; 7 nucleotides agree with TRBD1. The CDR3 totals 12 residues. V lost 7 bases and J lost 6; bases outside the gene matches: 3. Per germline, CDR1 MDHEN and CDR2 SYDVKM. The CDR3 loop is CASTHRGNEQFF. The CDR3 bases are TGTGCCAGCACCCACAGGGGCAATGAGCAGTTCTTC.

The rearrangement links TRBV9 to TRBJ2-2, with D perhaps being TRBD1 or TRBD2 (5 bases each). V dropped 3 bases and J dropped 0 bases, with 12 bases sitting between them. The CDR3 is made up of 16 amino acids. Germline assignment: CDR1 SGDLS and CDR2 YYNGEE. CDR3 DNA sequence: TGTGCCAGCAGCGCCCCCCTGGGGGCGAACACCGGGGAGCTGTTTTTT. Amino acids: CASSAPLGANTGELFF.

This clone occurred once. The chain has TRBV12-3 or TRBV12-4 and TRBJ1-1; D is undetermined. The V and J ends lost 6 bases and 1 base respectively, with 9 bases between them. This CDR3 comprises 13 residues. The CDR3: CASRAQENTEAFF. The CDR3 DNA reads TGTGCCAGCAGGGCTCAGGAGAACACTGAAGCTTTCTTT.

The chain links TRBV18 to TRBJ1-2, with D perhaps TRBD1 (6 bases). Per germline, CDR1 KGHSH and CDR2 LQKENI. CDR3 length equals 15 residues. V was pared by 3 bases and J by 3 bases, with 14 bases between. In DNA form, the CDR3 reads TGTGCCAGCTCACCGGGCGGACAGCTTCACTATGGCTACACCTTC. This gives the protein CASSPGGQLHYGYTF. Full variable domain (remainder filled in from reference TRBV18 and TRBJ1-2): NAGVMQNPRHLVRRRGQEARLRCSPMKGHSHVYWYRQLPEEGLKFMVYLQKENIIDESGMPKERFSAEFPKEGPSILRIQQVVRGDSAAYFCASSPGGQLHYGYTFGSGTRLTVV.

In DNA form, the CDR3 reads TGTGCCAGCAGCCAAACCGGACGTAGCAATCAGCCCCAGCATTTT. Its translation: CASSQTGRSNQPQHF. V and J are TRBV16 and TRBJ1-5; no firm D call. The germline CDR1 and CDR2 sequences are KGHSY and FQNENV. This CDR3 has 15 residues. V was clipped by 2 bases and J by 0 bases, with 8 bases between them.